This TCR beta chain comes out of a study of shared clonotypes between healthy human individuals. A note on this clone: Its specificity is not known.

General study points: Sequencing depth was predicted to influence how clonotypes are shared among donors.

For every subset, genomic DNA was evenly distributed across several immunoSEQ plates. In the original processing: ImmunoSEQ gave junction-only sequences without quality scores, so filtering differed. Profiled with immunoSEQ multiplex PCR; TCRdb holds only in-frame clones, not every one. The V and J calls and clone size come from that table; D and trimming were worked out from the DNA. The repertoire includes hundreds of thousands of clones, 96% of them detected once, and 0.2% to 0.25% sits in the top ten. CDR1 and CDR2 (germline): SGHKS, YYEKEE (reference sequence). The V and J ends lost 1 base and 2 bases, in that order; junction bases with no gene match: 6. There are 15 residues in the CDR3. Cells designated naive CD8 were CD45RO-negative and were positively selected for CCR7, with terminally differentiated effector memory CD45RA+ cells excluded.

The rearrangement links TRBV5-5 to TRBJ2-7, with 7 bases matching TRBD2. The TCR sequence derives from a man aged 30 to 39 in good health. Sequences were obtained from naive CD8+ T cells sorted from blood. CDR3 in amino acids: CASSLPLAAAYEQYF. The DNA of the CDR3 is TGTGCCAGCAGCTTGCCGCTAGCGGCAGCCTACGAGCAGTACTTC.